This is a list of T cell receptor beta chains from one sample in a study of tumor-infiltrating lymphocytes in localized non-small cell lung cancer. Some clones are missing from TCRdb's copy, which holds only in-frame ones; the method was immunoSEQ multiplex PCR. This table holds 4,500 to 6,000 clones, 66% found once. The sequencing input was lung tumor tissue. The source is a human donor with non-small cell lung cancer. CDR3s include the opening cysteine and the closing phenylalanine or tryptophan. A D gene is named only where the DNA matches it firmly. Clone size appears in some rows only: once, few, many, or a class for an expanded clone.

J gene	clone size	D gene	V gene	CDR3 DNA	CDR3 protein
TRBJ2-1	.	TRBD2	TRBV28	TGTGCCAGCAGTTCCGGGACTAGAACAAATGAGCAGTTCTTC	CASSSGTRTNEQFF
TRBJ2-5	.	.	TRBV20-1	TGCTCTCGTTCCGGGTCGGGGACCCAGTACTTC	CSRSGSGTQYF
TRBJ1-1	few	TRBD1	TRBV30	TGTGCCTGGAGTGTCAAGACAGGGTGGGTCGCTTTCTTT	CAWSVKTGWVAFF
TRBJ1-3	.	.	TRBV14	TGTGCCAGCAGCCAAGCAAAGGCAGGGCTGGGAAACACCATATATTTT	CASSQAKAGLGNTIYF
TRBJ1-2	.	TRBD1	TRBV15	TGTGCCACCAGCAGAGATATCGGGACAGCAAGAAGCTACACCTTC	CATSRDIGTARSYTF
TRBJ2-3	.	.	TRBV7-8	TGTGCCAGCAGCTTAGCGACCTACACAGATACGCAGTATTTT	CASSLATYTDTQYF
TRBJ2-1	.	TRBD2	TRBV28	TGTGCCAGCCTCAGTCTAGCGGGAACCTACAATGAGCAGTTCTTC	CASLSLAGTYNEQFF
TRBJ2-7	.	.	TRBV2	TGTGCCAGCAGTAAGACGGAGGGCGAGCAGTACTTC	CASSKTEGEQYF
TRBJ2-1	.	TRBD2	TRBV9	TGTGCCAGCAGCGTAGGGGCGGGAGCGTCCAACAATGAGCAGTTCTTC	CASSVGAGASNNEQFF
TRBJ2-3	once	.	TRBV15	TGTGCCACCAGCAGGGCCGATTTTAGCACAGATACGCAGTATTTT	CATSRADFSTDTQYF
TRBJ1-1	.	TRBD1	TRBV5-8	TGTGCCAGCAGTTCCGGGACAGGGGTGAGGACTGAAGCTTTCTTT	CASSSGTGVRTEAFF
TRBJ2-3	.	TRBD2	TRBV5-1	TGCGCCAGTAGGACTAGCGGGCTATCTAGCACAGATACGCAGTATTTT	CASRTSGLSSTDTQYF
TRBJ1-6	few	TRBD1	TRBV7-2	TGTGCCAGCAGCCCGAGACAGGGTTCGACTTCACCCCTCCACTTT	CASSPRQGSTSPLHF
TRBJ2-3	.	TRBD1	TRBV7-2	TGTGCCAGCAGCTTATCTAGGGGACAGGGGCCGACGCAGTATTTT	CASSLSRGQGPTQYF
TRBJ2-2	.	TRBD2	TRBV10-3	TGTGCCATCAGTGGGGGAGGGCGCACCGGGGAGCTGTTTTTT	CAISGGGRTGELFF
TRBJ1-2	.	TRBD1	TRBV5-6	TGTGCCAGCAGCTCATTTGAATTTGGACAGGAGAACACCTTC	CASSSFEFGQENTF
TRBJ1-1	.	TRBD1	TRBV5-1	TGCGCCAGCAGCACGGGACAGGTGCCTTCTTTCTTT	CASSTGQVPSFF
TRBJ1-1	.	TRBD1	TRBV29-1	TGCAGCGTTCGGGTGGGACAGGGGGCTGAAGCTTTCTTT	CSVRVGQGAEAFF
TRBJ1-2	medium-sized	.	TRBV19	TGTGCCAGTAGTGCCACCGGGGCCTCCGGCTATGGCTACACCTTC	CASSATGASGYGYTF
TRBJ1-3	.	.	TRBV4-3	TGCGCCAGCAGCCAAGATAAAGGGTTCTCTGGAAACACCATATATTTT	CASSQDKGFSGNTIYF
TRBJ2-5	.	.	TRBV5-4	TGTGCCAGCAGCTTGTCTGGGTCGGAGGGGACCCAGTACTTC	CASSLSGSEGTQYF
TRBJ2-1	.	.	TRBV6-1	TGTGCCAGCAGTCACCGGGTTGAGCAGTTCTTC	CASSHRVEQFF
TRBJ1-4	.	.	TRBV30	TGTGCCTGGAGCCGGGGAGATGAAAAACTGTTTTTT	CAWSRGDEKLFF
TRBJ1-5	few	.	TRBV27	TGTGCCAGCCGCAGGGGAGGTCAGCCCCAGCATTTT	CASRRGGQPQHF
TRBJ2-1	.	TRBD2	TRBV5-1	TGCGCCAGCAGCCCCGGGGGACTAGGGGAGAATGAGCAGTTCTTC	CASSPGGLGENEQFF
TRBJ2-3	few	TRBD2	TRBV19	TGTGCCAGTAGTTCTAGCGGGAGTTGGGATACGCAGTATTTT	CASSSSGSWDTQYF
TRBJ1-2	few	.	TRBV5-1	TGCGCCAGCAGCCGGACACTCCAAGAGGGTAGCTACACCTTC	CASSRTLQEGSYTF
TRBJ2-5	.	TRBD1	TRBV5-1	TGCGCCAGCAGCTTGGAGGGGTCGGACAGGGGCGGGGAGACCCAGTACTTC	CASSLEGSDRGGETQYF
TRBJ2-2	.	.	TRBV9	TGTGCCAGCAGCGCAGGGGTTGGCACCGGGGAGCTGTTTTTT	CASSAGVGTGELFF
TRBJ2-1	.	.	TRBV29-1	TGCAGCGTTGCGGGGTTACCCCTCTACAATGAGCAGTTCTTC	CSVAGLPLYNEQFF
TRBJ2-7	.	.	TRBV13	TGTGCCAGCAGCTTACCCCGGGGGCCCTCCTACGAGCAGTACTTC	CASSLPRGPSYEQYF
TRBJ2-5	.	TRBD2	TRBV4-2	TGTGCCAGCAGCCAAGATGGTAGGGGAGGGGAGACCCAGTACTTC	CASSQDGRGGETQYF
TRBJ1-4	.	.	TRBV19	TGTGCCAGTAGCCCGGGAGGGAAACTGTTTTTT	CASSPGGKLFF
TRBJ1-1	.	.	TRBV6-5	TGTGCCAGCAGTTACTCGACCAGGGGAGCGGCTGAAGCTTTCTTT	CASSYSTRGAAEAFF
TRBJ1-6	few	.	TRBV19	TGTGCCAGTAGTACAGGGGACTTCTATAATTCACCCCTCCACTTT	CASSTGDFYNSPLHF
TRBJ1-5	few	.	TRBV6-1	TGTGCCACCCTCCGGGTAAGGGGGGCTAGTCAGCCCCAGCATTTT	CATLRVRGASQPQHF
TRBJ1-3	.	.	TRBV5-4	TGTGCCAGCAGCTTGCGTGGAAACACCATATATTTT	CASSLRGNTIYF
TRBJ1-1	few	.	TRBV5-4	TGTGCCAGCAGCTTGCCGCATAGACCTAACACTGAAGCTTTCTTT	CASSLPHRPNTEAFF
TRBJ2-1	.	TRBD2	TRBV11-3	TGTGCCAGTAGCTCCACGGGACTAGCGGACAATGAGCAGTTCTTC	CASSSTGLADNEQFF
TRBJ2-3	.	.	TRBV20-1	TGCAGTCCCAGCTCCACAGATACGCAGTATTTT	CSPSSTDTQYF
TRBJ2-7	few	.	TRBV7-9	TGTGCCAGCAGCCGCCAAGACATGACCTACGAGCAGTACTTC	CASSRQDMTYEQYF
TRBJ2-7	.	.	TRBV20-1	TGCAGTGCTAGCGGCGGCGAGCAGTACTTC	CSASGGEQYF
TRBJ2-5	.	TRBD2	TRBV9	TGTGCCAGCAGCTGGACTAGCGGTGGTCAAGAGACCCAGTACTTC	CASSWTSGGQETQYF
TRBJ2-2	.	.	TRBV6-6	TGTGCCAGCAGTTGGCAGGGGACCGGGGAGCTGTTTTTT	CASSWQGTGELFF
TRBJ1-6	.	.	TRBV4-1	TGCGCCAGCAGCCAAGCGGGGGACTCACCCCTCCACTTT	CASSQAGDSPLHF
TRBJ2-1	.	TRBD1	TRBV5-6	TGTGCCAGCAAACAGGGGATGTACAATGAGCAGTTCTTC	CASKQGMYNEQFF
TRBJ1-6	.	.	TRBV12-5	TGTGCTAGTGGTTCCTCCCGGTTGGATTCACCCCTCCACTTT	CASGSSRLDSPLHF